The TCR beta chain described here comes from a study of blood T cell repertoires in COVID-19. Study information: Sample material is recorded as cDNA or gDNA derived from T cells, B-cell-depleted T cells, or PBMCs.

Seattle-derived patients entered the study during active infection and were followed longitudinally. The ends were cut back, 5 bases at V and 6 bases at J, with 17 bases in the middle. Germline CDR1 LNHDA, CDR2 SQIVND (reference sequence). The CDR3 spans 14 residues. Source study methods: It was from reference gene primer amplification that nucleated cell counts were estimated. Sequencing used immunoSEQ multiplex PCR; TCRdb keeps in-frame clones, though not all of them. V and J calls and clone size follow that table, whereas D and trimming were derived from the DNA. In the table there are 150,000 to 170,000 clones, about 83% of which are singletons.

Sequencing was performed on peripheral blood. This TCR was recovered from a woman aged 55-70 years with COVID-19, enrolled during active disease. The chain links TRBV19 to TRBJ2-7, with D tentatively TRBD1 (7 bases). The CDR3 DNA reads TGTGCCAGTAGTTCTAGGTACAGGGGAGGCGAGCAGTACTTC. Its translation is CASSSRYRGGEQYF.